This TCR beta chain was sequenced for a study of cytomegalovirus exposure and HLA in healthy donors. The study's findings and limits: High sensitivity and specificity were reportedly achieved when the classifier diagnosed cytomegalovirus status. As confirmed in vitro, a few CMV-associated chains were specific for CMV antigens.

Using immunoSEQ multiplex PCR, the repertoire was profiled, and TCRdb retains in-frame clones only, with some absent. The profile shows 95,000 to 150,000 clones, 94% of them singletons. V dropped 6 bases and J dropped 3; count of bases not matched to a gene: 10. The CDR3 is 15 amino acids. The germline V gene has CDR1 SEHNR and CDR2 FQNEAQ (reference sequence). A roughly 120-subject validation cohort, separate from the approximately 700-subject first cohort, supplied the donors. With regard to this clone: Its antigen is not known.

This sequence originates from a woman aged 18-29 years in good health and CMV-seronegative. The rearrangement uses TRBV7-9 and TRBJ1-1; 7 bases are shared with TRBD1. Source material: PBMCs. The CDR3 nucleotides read TGTGCCAGCAGTCAATACAGGGGTGTGGACACTGAAGCTTTCTTT. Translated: CASSQYRGVDTEAFF.